The next 9 T cell receptor beta chains were all read from a single sample in a study of T cells in Graves' hyperthyroidism and ophthalmopathy. Amplification of TCR beta CDR3 regions used RNA as the template. TCR CDR3 underwent first-round RT-PCR with the HTBI primer set. TCRdb fed the multiplex PCR reads into MiXCR, producing one record per CDR3 protein. The sample holds about 560,000 distinct CDR3 sequences, less than 15% seen once. The sample comprised blood. The source of these receptors is a woman aged 40 to 50 with Graves' hyperthyroidism.

This clonotype was seen ten or more times. This sequence joins TRBV14 and TRBJ2-7; D perhaps matches TRBD2 (6 bases). V lost 1 base, J lost 2 bases, and 18 bases lay in between. Per germline, CDR1 SGHDN and CDR2 FVKESK. The CDR3 consists of 17 residues. Here the CDR3 DNA reads TGTGCCAGCAGCCAAGTGAGCGCTACCGGGAGAACCTACGAGCAGTACTTC. It encodes CASSQVSATGRTYEQYF.

This clonotype was detected ten times or more. CDR3 nucleotide sequence: TGTGCCAGCAGCTTAGTTGGGGGAACGGGTGAGCAGTTCTTC. Its translation: CASSLVGGTGEQFF. The genes are TRBV7-2 and TRBJ2-1; D may correspond to TRBD1 or TRBD2 (5 bases each). Germline V gene lookup returns CDR1 SGHTA and CDR2 FQGNSA. The CDR3 has 14 residues. The germline V and J ends were trimmed by 1 base and 9 bases, with 13 bases remaining between them.

This clonotype turned up a few times. The rearrangement links TRBV20-1 to TRBJ2-1; 7 nucleotides match TRBD1. Germline V gene data show CDR1 as DFQATT and CDR2 as SNEGSKA (reference sequence). The V segment lost 4 bases and the J segment 4 bases; nucleotides outside the gene matches: 13. The CDR3 has 16 amino acids. The CDR3 nucleotides read TGCAGTGCTACAGAAACACAGGGGTTAGTTTACAATGAGCAGTTCTTC. It is translated as CSATETQGLVYNEQFF.

The V and J genes are TRBV5-5 and TRBJ1-1; D gene uncertain. This CDR3 contains 13 residues. Germline CDR1 SGHKS, CDR2 YYEKEE (reference sequence). Trimming removed 4 bases at V and 1 base at J, with 8 bases between. For the CDR3, the DNA is TGTGCCAGCAGCCGAAACAGGAACACTGAAGCTTTCTTT. This translates into CASSRNRNTEAFF.

Ten or more counts support this clonotype. This rearrangement joins TRBV11-2 to TRBJ1-1; D is undetermined. The CDR3 is 16 residues long. V lost 4 bases and J lost 7, with 22 bases in between. The germline V gene has CDR1 SGHAT and CDR2 FQNNGV. The CDR3 loop reads CASSSVKKTLTSEAFF. CDR3 in DNA: TGTGCCAGCAGCTCCGTGAAGAAGACACTCACGAGTGAAGCTTTCTTT.

This clonotype was picked up many times. The chain has TRBV6-1 and TRBJ2-7; 9 bases agree with TRBD1. CDR1 and CDR2 from the germline V gene are MNHNS and SASEGT. Trimming removed 1 base from V and 7 bases from J; junction bases left unmatched: 5. The CDR3 has 14 amino acids. The CDR3 loop is CASSEGTGADEQYF. The CDR3 nucleotides are TGTGCCAGCAGTGAAGGGACAGGGGCTGATGAGCAGTACTTC.

This clonotype was seen at least ten times. The chain couples TRBV7-2 to TRBJ2-7, with TRBD2 matching over 7 bases. Germline assignment: CDR1 SGHTA and CDR2 FQGNSA. V gave up 4 bases and J gave up 12 bases; unmatched junction bases: 15. The CDR3 runs 14 residues. DNA of the CDR3: TGTGCCAGCAGCTCCGGGCTAGCGGCGGTGGGCAGGTACTTC. This translates into CASSSGLAAVGRYF.

This clonotype was seen ten or more times. The chain combines TRBV3-1 with TRBJ1-1, with D possibly being TRBD1 (5 bases). The CDR3 sequence is 13 residues long. From germline, CDR1 is LGHDT and CDR2 YNNKEL (reference sequence). V was pared by 1 base and J by 5 bases, with 8 bases between. The CDR3 sequence: CASSQGRVTEAFF. The CDR3 DNA reads TGTGCCAGCAGCCAAGGCAGGGTAACTGAAGCTTTCTTT. Filled out from reference TRBV3-1 and TRBJ1-1, the complete variable domain reads DTAVSQTPKYLVTQMGNDKSIKCEQNLGHDTMYWYKQDSKKFLKIMFSYNNKELIINETVPNRFSPKSPDKAHLNLHINSLELGDSAVYFCASSQGRVTEAFFGQGTRLTVV.

The chain recombines TRBV7-9 with TRBJ1-5, with 7 bases lining up with TRBD1. Germline values: CDR1 SEHNR, CDR2 FQNEAQ (reference sequence). The CDR3 runs 16 residues. V lost 5 bases and J lost 3; bases outside the gene matches: 10. Here the CDR3 reads CASSPLGQGDNQPQHF. In nucleotides, the CDR3 is TGTGCCAGCAGCCCCCTCGGGCAGGGGGACAATCAGCCCCAGCATTTT.